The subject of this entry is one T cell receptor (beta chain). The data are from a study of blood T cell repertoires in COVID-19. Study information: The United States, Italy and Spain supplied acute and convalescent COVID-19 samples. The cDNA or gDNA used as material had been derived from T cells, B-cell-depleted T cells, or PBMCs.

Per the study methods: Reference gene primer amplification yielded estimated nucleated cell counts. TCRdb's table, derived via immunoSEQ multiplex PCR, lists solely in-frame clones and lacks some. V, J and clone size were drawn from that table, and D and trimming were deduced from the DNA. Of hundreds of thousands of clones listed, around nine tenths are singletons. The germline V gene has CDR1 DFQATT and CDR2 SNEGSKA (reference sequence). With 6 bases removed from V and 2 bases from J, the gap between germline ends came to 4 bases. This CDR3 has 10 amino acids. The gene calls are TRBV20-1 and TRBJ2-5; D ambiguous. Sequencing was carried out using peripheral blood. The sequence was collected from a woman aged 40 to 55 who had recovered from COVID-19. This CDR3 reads CSAAQETQYF. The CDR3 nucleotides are TGCAGTGCGGCACAAGAGACCCAGTACTTC.